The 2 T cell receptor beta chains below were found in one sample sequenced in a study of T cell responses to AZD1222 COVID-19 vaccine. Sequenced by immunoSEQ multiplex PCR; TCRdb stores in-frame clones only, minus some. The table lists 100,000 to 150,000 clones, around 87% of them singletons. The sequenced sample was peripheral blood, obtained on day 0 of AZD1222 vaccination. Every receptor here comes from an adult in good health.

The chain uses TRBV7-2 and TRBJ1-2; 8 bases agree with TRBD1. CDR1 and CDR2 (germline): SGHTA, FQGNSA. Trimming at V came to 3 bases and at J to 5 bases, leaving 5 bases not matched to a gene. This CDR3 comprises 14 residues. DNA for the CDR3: TGTGCCAGCAGCTTGGTCCGACAGGGGTATGGCTACACCTTC. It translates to CASSLVRQGYGYTF.

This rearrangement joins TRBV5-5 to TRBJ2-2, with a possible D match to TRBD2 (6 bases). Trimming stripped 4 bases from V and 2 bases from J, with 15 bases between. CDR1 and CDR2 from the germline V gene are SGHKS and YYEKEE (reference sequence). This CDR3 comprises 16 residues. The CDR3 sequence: CASSPALRGNTGELFF. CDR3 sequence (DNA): TGTGCCAGCAGCCCGGCTTTGCGGGGAAACACCGGGGAGCTGTTTTTT. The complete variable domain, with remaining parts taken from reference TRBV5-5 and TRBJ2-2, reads DAGVTQSPTHLIKTRGQQVTLRCSPISGHKSVSWYQQVLGQGPQFIFQYYEKEERGRGNFPDRFSARQFPNYSSELNVNALLLGDSALYLCASSPALRGNTGELFFGEGSRLTVL.